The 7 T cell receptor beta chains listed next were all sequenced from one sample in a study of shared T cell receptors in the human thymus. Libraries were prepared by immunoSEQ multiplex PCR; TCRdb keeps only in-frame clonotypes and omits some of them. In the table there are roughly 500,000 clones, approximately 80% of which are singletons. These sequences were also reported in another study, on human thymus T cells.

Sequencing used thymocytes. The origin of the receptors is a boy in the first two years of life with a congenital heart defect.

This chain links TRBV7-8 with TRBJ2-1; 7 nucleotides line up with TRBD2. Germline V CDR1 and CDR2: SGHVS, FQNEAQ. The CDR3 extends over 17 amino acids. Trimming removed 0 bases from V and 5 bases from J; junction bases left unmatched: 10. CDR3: CASSLADPPLADNEQFF. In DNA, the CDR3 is TGTGCCAGCAGCTTAGCGGACCCTCCTCTAGCGGACAATGAGCAGTTCTTC.

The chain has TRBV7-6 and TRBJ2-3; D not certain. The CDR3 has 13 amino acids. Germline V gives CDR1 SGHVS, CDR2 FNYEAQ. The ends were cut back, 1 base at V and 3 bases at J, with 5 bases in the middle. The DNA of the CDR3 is TGTGCCAGCAGCTTAGTCAGGACAGATACGCAGTATTTT. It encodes CASSLVRTDTQYF.

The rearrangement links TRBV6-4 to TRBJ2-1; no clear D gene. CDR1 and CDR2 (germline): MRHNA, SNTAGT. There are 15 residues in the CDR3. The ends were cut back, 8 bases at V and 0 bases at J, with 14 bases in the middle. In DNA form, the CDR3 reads TGTGCCAGCCGTCGAAACCTTAGCTCCTACAATGAGCAGTTCTTC. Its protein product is CASRRNLSSYNEQFF.

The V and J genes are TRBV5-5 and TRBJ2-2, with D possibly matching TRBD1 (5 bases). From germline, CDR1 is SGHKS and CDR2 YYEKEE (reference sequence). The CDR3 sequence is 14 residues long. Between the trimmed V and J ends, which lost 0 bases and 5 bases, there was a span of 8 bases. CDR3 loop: CASSLGPGTGELFF. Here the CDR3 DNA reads TGTGCCAGCAGCTTGGGTCCAGGGACCGGGGAGCTGTTTTTT. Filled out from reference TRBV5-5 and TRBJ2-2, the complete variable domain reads DAGVTQSPTHLIKTRGQQVTLRCSPISGHKSVSWYQQVLGQGPQFIFQYYEKEERGRGNFPDRFSARQFPNYSSELNVNALLLGDSALYLCASSLGPGTGELFFGEGSRLTVL.

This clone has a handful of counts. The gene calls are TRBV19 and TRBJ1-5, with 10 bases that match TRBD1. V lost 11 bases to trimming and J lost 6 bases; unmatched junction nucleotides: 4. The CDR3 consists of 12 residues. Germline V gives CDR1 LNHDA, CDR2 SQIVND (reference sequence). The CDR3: CAGGDRGQPQHF. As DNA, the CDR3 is TGTGCCGGAGGGGACAGGGGTCAGCCCCAGCATTTT.

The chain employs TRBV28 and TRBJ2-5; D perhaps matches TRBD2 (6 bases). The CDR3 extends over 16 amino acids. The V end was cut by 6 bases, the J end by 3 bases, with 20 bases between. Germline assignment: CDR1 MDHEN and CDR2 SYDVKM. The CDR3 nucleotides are TGTGCCAGCAGACATGCGACTAGTGGTTTAGAAGAGACCCAGTACTTC. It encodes CASRHATSGLEETQYF. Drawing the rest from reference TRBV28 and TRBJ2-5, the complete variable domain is DVKVTQSSRYLVKRTGEKVFLECVQDMDHENMFWYRQDPGLGLRLIYFSYDVKMKEKGDIPEGYSVSREKKERFSLILESASTNQTSMYLCASRHATSGLEETQYFGPGTRLLVL.

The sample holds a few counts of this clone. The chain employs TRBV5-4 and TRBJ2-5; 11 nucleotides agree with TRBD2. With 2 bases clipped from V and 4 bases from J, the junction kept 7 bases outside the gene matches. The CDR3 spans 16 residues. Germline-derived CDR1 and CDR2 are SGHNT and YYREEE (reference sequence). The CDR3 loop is CASSLSTSGNRETQYF. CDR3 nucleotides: TGTGCCAGCAGCTTATCGACTAGCGGGAATCGAGAGACCCAGTACTTC.